This is a list of T cell receptor beta chains from one sample in a study of healthy donors' naive CD4 and CD8 T cells. TCRdb reprocessed the reads with MiXCR, giving one entry per CDR3 protein. This sample has approximately 180,000 distinct CDR3 sequences, with around three quarters found just once. Sequencing was performed on naive CD4+ and CD8+ T cells sorted from blood, pooled from several donors. The receptors were sampled from a pool of human donors in good health; the sample pools cells from several healthy donors. Both conserved end residues are part of each CDR3. The order of the fields is clone size, V gene, CDR3 protein. Clone size is not always given. Where it is, it says once, few, many or a class for expanded clones.

clone size: NA
V gene: TRBV6-5
CDR3 protein: CASRRDHTGTQYF

clone size: NA
V gene: TRBV25-1
CDR3 protein: CASSDWTQSPSGNTIYF

clone size: NA
V gene: TRBV20-1
CDR3 protein: CSATPLAAGETANYGYTF

clone size: NA
V gene: TRBV29-1
CDR3 protein: CSVVGSGRDLGETQYF

clone size: NA
V gene: TRBV19
CDR3 protein: CASSIDRQGPYEQYF

clone size: NA
V gene: TRBV30
CDR3 protein: CAWTEGQGANQPQHF

clone size: NA
V gene: TRBV29-1
CDR3 protein: CSAYYNEQFF

clone size: few
V gene: TRBV27
CDR3 protein: CASGSRGDEYF

clone size: NA
V gene: TRBV15
CDR3 protein: CATSRVSYNEQFF

clone size: NA
V gene: TRBV6-5
CDR3 protein: CASSRSGAGGEQYF

clone size: NA
V gene: TRBV18
CDR3 protein: CASSPTQGSYEQYF

clone size: NA
V gene: TRBV11-2
CDR3 protein: CASSLVGAVPWTGELFF

clone size: NA
V gene: TRBV20-1
CDR3 protein: CSARRSPGQELSYEQYF

clone size: NA
V gene: TRBV6-2/TRBV6-3
CDR3 protein: CASSYSVAGTFSYEQYF

clone size: few
V gene: TRBV6-5
CDR3 protein: CASSYSIGAKNIQYF

clone size: NA
V gene: TRBV18
CDR3 protein: CASSPRGAQDGYTF

clone size: NA
V gene: TRBV19
CDR3 protein: CASRALGAYEQYF

clone size: once
V gene: TRBV20-1
CDR3 protein: CSAHTLGQGQNIQYF

clone size: NA
V gene: TRBV27
CDR3 protein: CASSPDGRLDTEAFF

clone size: NA
V gene: TRBV18
CDR3 protein: CASSPLDSQETQYF

clone size: NA
V gene: TRBV6-5
CDR3 protein: CASRRDTTYEQYF

clone size: NA
V gene: TRBV19
CDR3 protein: CASTKKSGTEAFF

clone size: NA
V gene: TRBV29-1
CDR3 protein: CSVAWGSTEAFF

clone size: NA
V gene: TRBV18
CDR3 protein: CASSPDNQETQYF

clone size: NA
V gene: TRBV6-5
CDR3 protein: CASRTASERAFF

clone size: NA
V gene: TRBV11-1
CDR3 protein: CASSLVGSEQFF

clone size: few
V gene: TRBV6-5
CDR3 protein: CASSNGRNAYNEQFF

clone size: NA
V gene: TRBV29-1
CDR3 protein: CSVEKAGVPGELFF

clone size: NA
V gene: TRBV6-5
CDR3 protein: CASRETGANTEAFF

clone size: NA
V gene: TRBV27
CDR3 protein: CASSLGPRGNTIYF

clone size: NA
V gene: TRBV19
CDR3 protein: CATSGSSYNEQFF

clone size: NA
V gene: TRBV29-1
CDR3 protein: CSVDPGGPEQFF

clone size: NA
V gene: TRBV27
CDR3 protein: CASSLVGRSYNEQFF

clone size: few
V gene: TRBV5-1
CDR3 protein: CASLREGSYNEQFF

clone size: NA
V gene: TRBV11-2
CDR3 protein: CASSASGANTGELFF